The T cell receptor beta chain under discussion was sequenced for a study of blood T cell repertoires in COVID-19. Study-level background: PBMCs, B-cell-depleted T cells, or T cells were the source of the cDNA or gDNA that made up the material.

CDR3 size: 15 residues. Germline loops: CDR1 SGHRS, CDR2 YFSETQ. Trimming shortened V by 7 bases and J by 0 bases, and 16 bases separated the two germline ends. Per the original data handling: Using reference gene primer amplification, nucleated cell counts were estimated. TCRdb keeps only in-frame clones here, not all; method: immunoSEQ multiplex PCR. D and trimming were read from the DNA, whereas the V and J calls and clone size are those reported in that table. The sample lists around 40,000 clones; more than 90% were seen once. This sequence originates from an elderly woman with acute or convalescent COVID-19. Sequenced sample: peripheral blood. The V call is TRBV5-1, the J call TRBJ1-1; unclear D gene. The CDR3 sequence: CASHPVGGMNTEAFF. In DNA form, the CDR3 reads TGCGCCAGCCACCCTGTCGGCGGTATGAACACTGAAGCTTTCTTT.